This section outlines one TCR beta chain sequence together with its context. The CDR3 is 13 residues long. From germline, CDR1 is SGHVS and CDR2 FQNEAQ. The V gene lost 3 bases and the J gene lost 2 bases, with 8 bases spanning the gap. This sample is part of a study of blood T cell repertoires in COVID-19. About the study: Collection of acute and convalescent COVID-19 samples took place in the United States, Italy and Spain. PBMCs, B-cell-depleted T cells, or T cells provided the cDNA or gDNA that made up the material.

In the original analysis: Amplifying reference gene primers gave estimates of nucleated cell counts. Produced via immunoSEQ multiplex PCR; TCRdb's table is partial and in-frame only. That table supplies the V and J calls and clone size; D and trimming were determined from the DNA. In the table there are tens of thousands of clones, 90% to 95% of which are singletons. The TCR comes from a human donor in a cohort sampled during active COVID-19. Input material: peripheral blood. The chain joins TRBV7-8 to TRBJ2-7; a possible D gene is TRBD1 (6 bases). CDR3 DNA sequence: TGTGCCAGCAGCTTCCGGGACACCTACGAGCAGTACTTC. As protein: CASSFRDTYEQYF.